This note documents a single TCR beta chain sequence. Its target is unknown. These data are taken from a study of T cell repertoires in cytomegalovirus infection. Looking at the study overall: Evidence of both CMV infection and a matching HLA type came from public TCR beta signatures.

Notes on the study in general: HLA-C-restricted CMV-specific TCR beta clonotypes prevailed in the ex vivo response.

A single record per CDR3 protein comes from TCRdb applying MiXCR to the reads. The repertoire has around 280,000 distinct CDR3 sequences, around 9.1% of them found once; the top ten carry more than 2.5%. The sequence was obtained from a human donor in good health (CMV status not recorded). Some clones in this sample may be carry-over from other donors' samples. Sequencing was carried out using PBMCs.

CDR3 bases: TGCAGTGCTAGAGCATGGGGGAACCAAGAGACCCAGTACTTC. Protein sequence: CSARAWGNQETQYF. The V gene is TRBV20-1, the J gene TRBJ2-5; D is possibly TRBD1 or TRBD2 (5 bases each). Germline assignment: CDR1 DFQATT and CDR2 SNEGSKA (reference sequence). The CDR3 contains 14 residues. Trimming removed 1 base at V and 0 bases at J, with 9 bases between.